This TCR beta chain was sequenced in a study of cytomegalovirus exposure and HLA in healthy donors. Study-wide findings and caveats: Researchers catalogued about 150 TCR beta chains as cytomegalovirus-associated.

As regards this clone: What it recognizes is unknown.

From germline, CDR1 is MGHDK and CDR2 SYGVNS. With 4 bases clipped from V and 1 base from J, the junction kept 7 bases outside the gene matches. The CDR3 spans 16 residues. The PCR had 60 Vbeta and 13 Jbeta primers. The protocol was immunoSEQ multiplex PCR, while the TCRdb copy is restricted to in-frame clones and leaves out a portion. The data show approximately 190,000 clones, around 80% seen once. The chain joins TRBV25-1 to TRBJ2-3; TRBD2 matches 8 bases. This receptor was identified in a man in his forties in good health and CMV-seropositive. The material sequenced was PBMCs. The CDR3 coding sequence is TGTGCCAGCAGTGCCCCCGCGCGGGGGGGCACAGATACGCAGTATTTT. It translates to CASSAPARGGTDTQYF.